Shown below are 29 T cell receptor beta chains from a single sample sequenced in a study of T cells in Graves' hyperthyroidism and ophthalmopathy. Amplified regions were TCR beta CDR3 sequences from RNA transcripts. HTBI primers drove first-round RT-PCR of the TCR CDR3. Each CDR3 protein is one row after TCRdb ran MiXCR on the multiplex PCR reads. The data show more than 75,000 distinct CDR3 sequences, under 65% seen once. Sequencing used blood. These receptors all come from a woman between 35 and 50 years old with Graves' hyperthyroidism.

This clonotype was seen only a few times. The chain is built from TRBV6-5 and TRBJ2-3; 10 bases map to TRBD2. Germline values: CDR1 MNHEY, CDR2 SVGAGI. V trimming: 6 bases; J trimming: 10 bases; junction bases outside the gene matches: 13. This CDR3 has 15 amino acids. CDR3 protein: CASRPGTSVRMAQYF. The CDR3 region has the DNA TGTGCCAGCAGGCCAGGGACTAGCGTGAGAATGGCGCAGTATTTT.

J is TRBJ1-6 and V is TRBV10-3, with D possibly being TRBD1 (6 bases). Per the germline V gene, CDR1 is ENHRY and CDR2 is SYGVKD. The CDR3 runs to 14 residues. The CDR3 reads CARQTGFYNSPLHF. In DNA, the CDR3 is TGTGCTAGACAAACAGGGTTCTATAATTCACCCCTCCACTTT.

At least ten counts were recorded for this clonotype. The rearrangement joins TRBV12-3 or TRBV12-4 to TRBJ1-6; a possible D gene is TRBD1 (6 bases). The CDR3 has 16 residues. With 3 bases removed from V and 10 bases from J, the gap between germline ends came to 19 bases. CDR3 coding DNA: TGTGCCAGCAGTTTTGGGGGGCTTAGGGGGGTGTCACCCCTCCACTTT. Translating it yields CASSFGGLRGVSPLHF.

Note on this clonotype: A read error may produce the germline difference seen at one junction end. The V call is TRBV15, the J call TRBJ1-2, with TRBD1 as a possible D gene (5 bases). CDR1 is LNHNV, CDR2 YYDKDF, per germline (reference sequence). The CDR3 spans 13 residues. The CDR3 is CATGRDSGGGYTF. The CDR3 region has the DNA TGTGCCACCGGCAGAGACAGCGGTGGAGGCTACACCTTC.

This clonotype was recorded once. The rearrangement links TRBV20-1 to TRBJ2-5, with 11 bases that match TRBD2. The CDR3 extends over 15 amino acids. With V trimmed by 6 bases and J by 5 bases, 11 bases remained unmatched. CDR1 is DFQATT and CDR2 is SNEGSKA in the germline V gene (reference sequence). The CDR3 here is CSAVRTSGSRETQYF. As DNA, the CDR3 is TGCAGTGCCGTCCGTACTAGCGGGAGCAGGGAGACCCAGTACTTC.

This clonotype was counted once. The gene calls are TRBV7-2 and TRBJ1-6; tentative D call: TRBD1 (5 bases). Germline CDR1 and CDR2: SGHTA and FQGNSA. The CDR3 is 15 residues long. Trimming removed 0 bases at V and 13 bases at J, with 16 bases between. The CDR3 loop reads CASSLADTAIRPLHF. Here the CDR3 DNA reads TGTGCCAGCAGCTTAGCGGACACGGCGATTCGGCCCCTCCACTTT.

The V gene is TRBV7-9, the J gene TRBJ2-7, with 13 bases lining up with TRBD2. CDR3 length equals 17 residues. Germline loops: CDR1 SEHNR, CDR2 FQNEAQ (reference sequence). V lost 6 bases and J lost 3; bases outside the gene matches: 11. Here the CDR3 reads CASSSWTSGGSNYEQYF. The CDR3 nucleotides read TGTGCCAGCAGTTCGTGGACTAGCGGGGGCTCTAACTACGAGCAGTACTTC.

The chain couples TRBV10-3 to TRBJ1-1; no reliable D call. Trimming removed 8 bases from V and 4 bases from J, with 11 bases in between. The germline V gene encodes CDR1 ENHRY and CDR2 SYGVKD. This CDR3 is built from 12 residues. The chain's CDR3 is CAICSTSTEAFF. The DNA for the CDR3 is TGTGCCATCTGCAGTACCAGCACTGAAGCTTTCTTT.

This clonotype was recorded at least ten times. The chain uses TRBV9 and TRBJ2-3; 11 bases are a match to TRBD2. This CDR3 comprises 15 residues. Per the germline V gene, CDR1 is SGDLS and CDR2 is YYNGEE. Trimming removed 0 bases from V and 5 bases from J; junction bases left unmatched: 2. The CDR3: CASSVASGRIDTQYF. DNA of the CDR3: TGTGCCAGCAGCGTAGCTAGCGGGAGGATAGATACGCAGTATTTT. Full variable domain (missing parts from reference TRBV9 and TRBJ2-3): DSGVTQTPKHLITATGQRVTLRCSPRSGDLSVYWYQQSLDQGLQFLIQYYNGEERAKGNILERFSAQQFPDLHSELNLSSLELGDSALYFCASSVASGRIDTQYFGPGTRLTVL.

This clonotype was counted at least ten times. The genes are TRBV18 and TRBJ1-1; 7 bases are a match to TRBD1. Germline CDR1 reads KGHSH; CDR2 reads LQKENI. This CDR3 contains 14 residues. Trimming removed 5 bases from V and 3 bases from J; junction bases left unmatched: 6. The CDR3: CASSTQGKDTEAFF. CDR3 DNA sequence: TGTGCCAGCTCAACACAGGGGAAGGACACTGAAGCTTTCTTT.

This clonotype was observed a single time. The junction does not match germline at one end; this may be a read error. The chain employs TRBV2 and TRBJ2-7, with TRBD1 identical over 10 bases. The germline gives CDR1 SNHLY, CDR2 FYNNEI. CDR3 length: 23 residues. DNA of the CDR3: TGTGCCAGCAGTGAGCGGGGACAGGGGATCACCGGGGGGGCGGGAAGTCTAACCGGGGAGCTGTACTTC. It translates to CASSERGQGITGGAGSLTGELYF.

This clonotype is labeled as medium-sized. This chain connects TRBV5-1 to TRBJ2-7, with 7 bases matching TRBD2. This CDR3 region has 15 residues. CDR1 SGHRS and CDR2 YFSETQ come from the germline V gene. With 5 bases clipped from V and 7 bases from J, the junction kept 15 bases outside the gene matches. The CDR3 coding sequence is TGCGCCAGCAGGTCGACCAGCCAGCGGGATCAGGAGCAGTACTTC. The encoded protein is CASRSTSQRDQEQYF. Complete variable domain (other parts from reference TRBV5-1 and TRBJ2-7): KAGVTQTPRYLIKTRGQQVTLSCSPISGHRSVSWYQQTPGQGLQFLFEYFSETQRNKGNFPGRFSGRQFSNSRSEMNVSTLELGDSALYLCASRSTSQRDQEQYFGPGTRLTVT.

This chain links TRBV20-1 with TRBJ1-3; maybe TRBD1 (6 bases). The germline V gene encodes CDR1 DFQATT and CDR2 SNEGSKA (reference sequence). V was cut by 5 bases and J by 13 bases, with 24 bases left in between. This CDR3 comprises 14 residues. The CDR3 is CSASPLLQGKTIYF. In DNA form, the CDR3 reads TGCAGTGCTTCTCCCCTCCTACAGGGAAAGACTATATATTTT.

This clonotype has ten or more counts. This chain uses TRBV20-1 with TRBJ1-5; the D gene is possibly TRBD1 (5 bases). Germline V gene lookup returns CDR1 DFQATT and CDR2 SNEGSKA (reference sequence). The V gene lost 0 bases and the J gene lost 4 bases, with 13 bases spanning the gap. This CDR3 contains 15 residues. The CDR3 bases are TGCAGTGCTAGAGATCTCATGGGGCCAAATCAGCCCCAGCATTTT. The encoded protein is CSARDLMGPNQPQHF.

In its sample, this clonotype was seen many times. V and J are TRBV20-1 and TRBJ2-3, with 8 bases fitting TRBD2. J lost 2 bases, V lost 3 bases, and 13 bases had no gene match. The CDR3 has 17 residues. Per germline, CDR1 DFQATT and CDR2 SNEGSKA (reference sequence). The CDR3 DNA sequence: TGCAGTGCTAGGATCGATCGGTTAGCGGGACTCACAGATACGCAGTATTTT. It is translated as CSARIDRLAGLTDTQYF.

V and J are TRBV10-2 and TRBJ2-3; D unresolved. The CDR3 spans 13 residues. In germline, CDR1 is WSHSY, CDR2 SAAADI. V dropped 6 bases and J dropped 4 bases, with 11 bases sitting between them. The CDR3 nucleotides read TGCGCCAGCAGCGCCGCAGGAGCAGATACGCAGTATTTT. Translating gives CASSAAGADTQYF.

The chain couples TRBV29-1 to TRBJ1-2, with 9 bases lining up with TRBD1. Germline V CDR1 and CDR2: SQVTM, ANQGSEA. With V trimmed by 4 bases and J by 8 bases, 11 bases remained unmatched. The CDR3 has 14 residues. The CDR3 DNA reads TGCAGCGTTGCGTCTAGCGGGACAGGGAACGGCTACACCTTC. It is translated as CSVASSGTGNGYTF.

The gene calls are TRBV10-2 and TRBJ2-5; 8 positions agree with TRBD1. The V gene's germline CDR1 is WSHSY and CDR2 SAAADI. The CDR3 contains 15 residues. The ends lost 2 bases at V and 6 bases at J; junction bases unmatched: 8. In DNA, the CDR3 is TGCGCCAGCAGTGAGGAGGCAGGGGGCGGGAAGACCCAGTACTTC. Its protein product is CASSEEAGGGKTQYF.

This clonotype was recorded once. This chain joins TRBV7-9 and TRBJ2-2, with 8 bases aligning to TRBD2. Germline V gives CDR1 SEHNR, CDR2 FQNEAQ (reference sequence). The CDR3 is 16 amino acids. V dropped 5 bases and J dropped 5; count of bases not matched to a gene: 10. The CDR3 nucleotides are TGTGCCAGCAGCCGTTGGACTAGCACCATGACCGGGGAGCTGTTTTTT. Its protein is CASSRWTSTMTGELFF.

This clonotype has at least ten counts. The rearrangement joins TRBV7-2 to TRBJ2-7; D may be TRBD1 (5 bases). This CDR3 comprises 14 residues. Germline V CDR1 and CDR2: SGHTA, FQGNSA. V was clipped by 2 bases and J by 4 bases, with 12 bases between them. The CDR3 sequence is CASSLWQGPYEQYF. CDR3 in DNA: TGTGCCAGCAGCTTATGGCAGGGTCCGTACGAGCAGTACTTC. The complete variable domain, with remaining parts taken from reference TRBV7-2 and TRBJ2-7, reads GAGVSQSPSNKVTEKGKDVELRCDPISGHTALYWYRQSLGQGLEFLIYFQGNSAPDKSGLPSDRFSAERTGGSVSTLTIQRTQQEDSAVYLCASSLWQGPYEQYFGPGTRLTVT.

This clonotype was recorded at least ten times. This sequence joins TRBV9 and TRBJ2-3, with 11 bases aligning to TRBD2. Trimming at V came to 4 bases and at J to 3 bases, leaving 4 bases not matched to a gene. Germline V lookup: CDR1 SGDLS, CDR2 YYNGEE. The CDR3 runs to 15 residues. As DNA, the CDR3 is TGTGCCAGCAGCTTCACTAGCGGGAGTACAGATACGCAGTATTTT. It yields the protein CASSFTSGSTDTQYF.

Written as DNA, the CDR3 is TGTGCCACCAGCAGCTCAGACAGGGGCGGCTACACCTTC. As protein: CATSSSDRGGYTF. This chain connects TRBV15 to TRBJ1-2; 8 bases align to TRBD1. In germline, CDR1 is LNHNV, CDR2 YYDKDF (reference sequence). V shed 3 bases, J shed 8 bases, and the junction held 5 bases outside the gene matches. The CDR3 runs 13 residues.

This clonotype was found many times. The CDR3 DNA reads as TGTGCCAGCAGGCTCGACACTGAAGCTTTCTTT. Translation: CASRLDTEAFF. The rearrangement uses TRBV6-6 and TRBJ1-1; D gene ambiguous. The CDR3 is 11 amino acids. V lost 6 bases and J lost 3, with 5 bases in between. Germline assignment: CDR1 MNHNY and CDR2 SVGAGI (reference sequence).

The chain uses TRBV19 and TRBJ1-1; D is unresolved. Trimming removed 5 bases at V and 0 bases at J, with 7 bases between. The CDR3 is 13 residues long. Germline V gene sequence: CDR1 LNHDA, CDR2 SQIVND (reference sequence). The CDR3 protein is CASSHTVNTEAFF. CDR3 coding DNA: TGTGCCAGTAGTCACACAGTGAACACTGAAGCTTTCTTT.

A remark on this clonotype: Its ends do not fully match the called genes, so a read error is possible. The chain joins TRBV7-2 to TRBJ2-3; no definite D call. The germline CDR1 and CDR2 sequences are SGHTA and FQGNSA. The length of the CDR3 is 14 residues. The DNA of the CDR3 is TGTGCCAGCATCCTAGGCCTACCGGCAGATACGCGGTATTTT. This gives the protein CASILGLPADTRYF.

V gene TRBV29-1 combines with J gene TRBJ1-1; possibly TRBD1 for D (5 bases). Germline CDR1 is SQVTM and CDR2 is ANQGSEA. The CDR3 contains 15 residues. V lost 6 bases and J lost 8, with 25 bases in between. In DNA form, the CDR3 reads TGCAGCGTCACCCATGGCGTAGGGGCCGCTGGGGAAGCTTTCTTT. The encoded protein is CSVTHGVGAAGEAFF.

The CDR3 sequence: CASSWLGLAVYEQYF. In DNA form, the CDR3 reads TGTGCCAGCAGCTGGCTGGGACTAGCGGTCTACGAGCAGTACTTC. V gene TRBV7-9 combines with J gene TRBJ2-7; 11 positions match TRBD2. CDR3 length equals 15 residues. Per the germline V gene, CDR1 is SEHNR and CDR2 is FQNEAQ (reference sequence). With V trimmed by 4 bases and J by 3 bases, 5 bases remained unmatched.

CDR3 nucleotide sequence: TGTGCCAGCAGCACCACGACAGGGCCCTATAATTCACCCCTCCACTTT. It translates to CASSTTTGPYNSPLHF. The rearrangement joins TRBV5-5 to TRBJ1-6; 7 bases fit TRBD1. Trimming took 4 bases from V and 2 from J; bases not matched to a gene: 6. The CDR3 runs 16 residues. Germline-derived CDR1 and CDR2 are SGHKS and YYEKEE (reference sequence). The variable domain in full, with the rest retrieved from reference TRBV5-5 and TRBJ1-6, is DAGVTQSPTHLIKTRGQQVTLRCSPISGHKSVSWYQQVLGQGPQFIFQYYEKEERGRGNFPDRFSARQFPNYSSELNVNALLLGDSALYLCASSTTTGPYNSPLHFGNGTRLTVT.

The gene calls are TRBV4-1 and TRBJ1-2, with a weak D call TRBD1 (6 bases). The CDR3 spans 15 residues. The V and J ends lost 0 bases and 4 bases respectively, with 12 bases between them. CDR1 is MGHRA, CDR2 YSYEKL, per germline. The CDR3 here is CASSQEATGSYGYTF. The CDR3 bases are TGCGCCAGCAGCCAAGAGGCGACAGGTTCCTATGGCTACACCTTC.